Listed here are 4 T cell receptor beta chains from one sample, sequenced in a study of regulatory T cells in long-lasting Graves disease. Library construction for TCR beta used iRepertoire HTBI primers and Arm-PCR of CDR3 regions. TCRdb re-called the multiplex PCR reads with MiXCR, one entry per CDR3 protein. This table holds roughly 450,000 distinct CDR3 sequences, 20% to 25% found once. Stated time point: persistent/refractory GD, antithyroid drugs over 5 years with positive TRAb. Making the TCR library involved RNA that had been extracted from PBMCs. Sequenced here: peripheral blood mononuclear cells (PBMCs), sampled when the disease was refractory, from a patient treated with antithyroid drugs. These receptors all stem from a female donor with Graves disease.

A few counts support this clonotype. Written as DNA, the CDR3 is TGTGCCAGCAGTGGAGTTGCTTACGAGCAGTACTTC. Protein sequence: CASSGVAYEQYF. The gene calls are TRBV12-3 or TRBV12-4 and TRBJ2-7; D is unresolved. This CDR3 has 12 residues. V was trimmed by 5 bases and J by 4 bases, leaving 9 bases between them.

The J gene is TRBJ2-1, the V gene TRBV10-3; D assignment may be TRBD1 or TRBD2 (5 bases each). Per the germline V gene, CDR1 is ENHRY and CDR2 is SYGVKD. V gave up 8 bases and J gave up 0 bases, with 11 bases separating them. This CDR3 spans 14 amino acids. CDR3 in DNA: TGTGCCATCGGGGACCTATCCTCCTACAATGAGCAGTTCTTC. It codes for CAIGDLSSYNEQFF.

Ten or more counts support this clonotype. The rearrangement links TRBV6-2 or TRBV6-3 to TRBJ1-1; D gene unclear. V lost 4 bases and J 1 base, leaving 7 bases between the germline ends. This CDR3 region has 13 residues. Germline V gene sequence: CDR1 MNHEY, CDR2 SVGEGT. In DNA, the CDR3 is TGTGCCAGCAGTTGGGGTGAGAACACTGAAGCTTTCTTT. Translating it yields CASSWGENTEAFF.

This clonotype was counted at least ten times. The V call is TRBV29-1, the J call TRBJ1-5; D might be TRBD1 (5 bases). The germline V gene has CDR1 SQVTM and CDR2 ANQGSEA. Trimming took off 6 bases at V and 11 bases at J, with 17 bases between the two ends. The CDR3 is 12 residues long. The DNA for the CDR3 is TGCAGCGTGCTCGACAGTAAAGGCACCCAGCATTTT. Translating gives CSVLDSKGTQHF.